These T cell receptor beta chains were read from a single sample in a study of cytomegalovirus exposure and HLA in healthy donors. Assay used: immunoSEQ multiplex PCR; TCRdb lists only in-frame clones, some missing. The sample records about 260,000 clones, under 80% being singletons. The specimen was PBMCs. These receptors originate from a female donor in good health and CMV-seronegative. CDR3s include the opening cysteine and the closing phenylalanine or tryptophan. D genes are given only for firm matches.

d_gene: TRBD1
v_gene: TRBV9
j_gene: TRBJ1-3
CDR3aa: CASSPWTGRNTIYF

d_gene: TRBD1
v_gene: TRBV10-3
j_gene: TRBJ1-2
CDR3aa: CAISETGQEPYGYTF

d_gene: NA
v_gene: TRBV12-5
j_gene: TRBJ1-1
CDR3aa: CASGLGDSSNTEAFF

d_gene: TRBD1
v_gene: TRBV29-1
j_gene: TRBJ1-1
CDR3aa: CSVGDRVNTEAFF

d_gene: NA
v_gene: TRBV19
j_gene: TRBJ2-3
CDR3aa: CASSRTGYTDTQYF

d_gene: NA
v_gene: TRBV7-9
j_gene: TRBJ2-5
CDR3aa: CASSLARGAAETQYF

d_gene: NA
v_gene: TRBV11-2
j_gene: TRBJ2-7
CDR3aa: CASSLTMDLNYEQYF

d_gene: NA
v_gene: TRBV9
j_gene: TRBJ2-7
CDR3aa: CASRGARVGLPRYEQYF

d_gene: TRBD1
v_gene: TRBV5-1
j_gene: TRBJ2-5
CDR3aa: CASSLGQGDRETQYF

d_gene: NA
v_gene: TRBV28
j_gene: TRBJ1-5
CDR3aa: CASSFQGYQPQHF

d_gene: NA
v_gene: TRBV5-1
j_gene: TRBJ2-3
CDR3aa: CASSSGGTDTQYF

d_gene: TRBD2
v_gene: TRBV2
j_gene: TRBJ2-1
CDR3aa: CASMGLADNEQFF

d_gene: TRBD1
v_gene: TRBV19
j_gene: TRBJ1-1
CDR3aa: CASRPWTGNWPEAFF

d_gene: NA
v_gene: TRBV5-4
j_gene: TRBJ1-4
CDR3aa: CASSYRARRSTNEKLFF

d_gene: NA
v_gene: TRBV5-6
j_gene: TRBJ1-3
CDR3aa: CASSTLSGNTIYF

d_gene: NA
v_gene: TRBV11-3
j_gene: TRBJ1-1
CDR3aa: CASSLAKNTEAFF

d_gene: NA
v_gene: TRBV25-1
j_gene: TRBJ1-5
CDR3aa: CASSESTGWEPQHF

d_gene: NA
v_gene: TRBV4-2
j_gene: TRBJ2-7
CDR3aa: CASSQDTSEQYF

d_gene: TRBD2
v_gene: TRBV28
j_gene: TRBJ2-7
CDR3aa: CASSLYLGTSGSYEQYF

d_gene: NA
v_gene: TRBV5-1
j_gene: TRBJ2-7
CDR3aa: CASSPRQAYEQYF

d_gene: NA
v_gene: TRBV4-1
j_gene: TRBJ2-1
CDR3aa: CASSQTVTPYNEQFF

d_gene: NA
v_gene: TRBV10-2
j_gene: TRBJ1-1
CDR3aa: CASSESRGIAFF

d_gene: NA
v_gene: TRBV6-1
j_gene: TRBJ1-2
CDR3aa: CASSDGQSRYGYTF

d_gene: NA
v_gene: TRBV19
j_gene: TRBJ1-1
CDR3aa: CATTAFRGKDTEAFF

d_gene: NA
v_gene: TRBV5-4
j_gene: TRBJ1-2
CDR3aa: CASSPGGGYTF

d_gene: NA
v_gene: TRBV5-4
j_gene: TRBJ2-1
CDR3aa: CASSPGWGESNEQFF

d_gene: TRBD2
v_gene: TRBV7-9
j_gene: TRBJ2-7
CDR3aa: CASRYGLAGSSYEQYF

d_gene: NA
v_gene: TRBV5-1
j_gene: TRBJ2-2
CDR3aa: CASSLGHPGELFF

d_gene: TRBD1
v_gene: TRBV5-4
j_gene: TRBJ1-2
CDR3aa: CASSLGGQNYGYTF

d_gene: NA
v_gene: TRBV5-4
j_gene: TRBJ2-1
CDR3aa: CASSLKKDGSGYNEQFF

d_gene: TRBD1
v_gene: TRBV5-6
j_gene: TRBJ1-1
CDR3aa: CASSSTLGQGGPEAFF

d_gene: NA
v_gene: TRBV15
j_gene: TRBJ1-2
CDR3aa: CATSRGIDSNYGYTF

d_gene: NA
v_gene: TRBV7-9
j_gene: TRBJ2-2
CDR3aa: CSSQSIRQNTGELFF

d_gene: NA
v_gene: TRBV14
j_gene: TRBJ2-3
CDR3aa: CASSQVGTTDTQYF

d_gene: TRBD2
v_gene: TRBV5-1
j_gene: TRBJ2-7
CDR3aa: CASSLPGGSDEQYF

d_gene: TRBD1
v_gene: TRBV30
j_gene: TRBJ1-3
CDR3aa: CAWSGDSFGNTIYF

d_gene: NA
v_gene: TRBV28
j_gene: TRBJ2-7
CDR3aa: CASSPTGLDRYEQYF

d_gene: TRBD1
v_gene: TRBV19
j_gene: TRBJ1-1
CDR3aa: CASSKLTPGQGLAEAFF

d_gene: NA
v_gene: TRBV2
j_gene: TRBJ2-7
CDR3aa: CASSVMRVAAPYEQYF

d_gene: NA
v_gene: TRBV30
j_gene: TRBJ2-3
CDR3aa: CAWSTLGGERTDTQYF

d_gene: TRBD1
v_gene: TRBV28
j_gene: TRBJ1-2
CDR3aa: CATADRGYGYTF